The entry below describes one TCR beta chain. In its sample, this clone was seen a few times. No antigen is known for it. No much larger clone is present one base from it, and per-base qualities are unavailable. The library relied on the immunoSEQ multiplex PCR assay. RNA was extracted from all samples and reverse transcribed into cDNA as template for TCR sequencing. First-strand cDNA was synthesized with SuperScript III using a 2:1 mix of oligo-dT and random hexamers. A synthetic immune receptor repertoire was used to measure amplification bias, and any remaining bias was corrected computationally. On the authors' methods: Raw reads were preprocessed to remove errors, and CDR3 was defined by IMGT conventions from the conserved cysteine to phenylalanine. Clonality was computed by normalizing Shannon entropy by log2 of the number of productive unique TCRs and subtracting the result from 1. CD4 or CD8 identity of scalp clones was inferred by cross-referencing scalp TCRbeta sequences with sorted blood CD4 and CD8 repertoires. Imported from immuneACCESS, the table was reduced by TCRdb to in-frame sequences with V and J called. These copies leave out some clones; in studies compared against another copy, an unresolved V gene accounts for under half, and the cause of the remainder is not known. V and J calls and clone size follow that table, whereas D and trimming were derived from the DNA. Present in this sample are about 120,000 clones, 35% to 40% of which were seen just once. The ten largest clones represent over 3% of the sample.

This entry belongs to a study of CD8+ T cells in alopecia areata (dated by TCRdb to the late 2010s). For the wider study: The treated patients took part in an open-label pilot trial in which moderate-to-severe alopecia areata was treated with oral tofacitinib at 5 to 10 mg twice daily. Tofacitinib was administered for 6 to 18 months, and 6 months of follow-up off drug were then conducted to assess delayed response and recurrence. In both human patients and the C3H/HeJ mouse model, the study applied high-throughput TCRbeta sequencing to look at T cell clonal expansion in alopecia areata. Human TCRbeta sequencing covered scalp tissue and sorted CD4+ and CD8+ peripheral blood T cells from patchy and totalis/universalis alopecia areata patients and healthy controls. Biopsies were taken from tofacitinib-treated patients at baseline and again at 4 and 24 weeks into treatment, and several of those patients also had a later scalp biopsy. Scalp clonality was compared across normal scalp (n=4), patchy alopecia areata scalp (n=8), and alopecia totalis/universalis scalp (n=8). RNA was extracted with the PAXgene miRNA kit for fixed scalp, the miRNeasy kit for PBMCs, and the RNeasy kit for mouse skin. TCRbeta CDR3 regions were amplified by immunoSEQ multiplex PCR with 35 Vbeta forward and 13 Jbeta reverse primers.

From alopecia areata patients, peripheral blood was collected along with lesional scalp punch biopsies. PBMCs were isolated by density centrifugation and stained for CD3, CD4 and CD8, and CD4+ and CD8+ T cells were sorted on a FACSAria. Taken from the germline V gene, the CDR1 and CDR2 loops are SGHRS and YFSETQ. From the cysteine through the phenylalanine, the CDR3 covers 14 amino acids. Solely the CDR3 DNA is kept, with 42 bases framed from the first base. The V end gives up 3 bases and the J end 3 bases, leaving 1 base in the junction not matched to a gene. Results the study describes overall, beyond this receptor: Resident alphabeta T cells in normal human skin are also sequenced, complicating scalp TCR repertoire analysis, unlike mouse skin dominated by gammadelta T cells. Compared with mice, TCR sequences shared between patients were less clear, possibly partly because of HLA diversity across the patient population. Compared with normal scalp, lesional scalp had higher clonality and more expanded CD8+ clones, particularly in alopecia totalis/universalis, a pattern that suggests antigenic drive.

The chain joins TRBV5-1 to TRBJ2-3, with 10 bases in between that match TRBD1. This TCR was sampled from a human donor with alopecia areata. The sequenced sample consisted of CD4+ T cells sorted from blood. The CDR3 in this case is CASSWDRGTDTQYF. The DNA sequence follows: TGCGCCAGCAGCTGGGACAGGGGAACAGATACGCAGTATTTT.